These T cell receptor beta chains were read from a single sample in a study of shared clonotypes between healthy human individuals. This table comes from immunoSEQ multiplex PCR, and its TCRdb copy is limited to in-frame clones, with some not included. The table shows about 640,000 clones, with approximately 75% occurring only once. Sequenced sample: memory CD4+ T cells sorted from blood. The receptors were gathered from a woman between 25 and 40 years old in good health. Both conserved end residues are part of each CDR3.

CDR3aa,v_gene
CASSGTSYTEAFF,TRBV5-6
CASSLPMRGSYNEQFF,TRBV28
CASSFSQQETQYF,TRBV5-1
CASSLIGTHRPGEQYF,TRBV7-8
CASSPEGLADKETQYF,TRBV28
CASSLARSNYEQYF,TRBV7-2
CASRAAGTVLSF,TRBV28
CASSFYNRENTEAFF,TRBV28
CASSRQNTRAHEQYF,TRBV2
CASSVAVNQETQYF,TRBV6-1
CASSIQRERMIGIQYF,TRBV21-1
CSVAKGSNEKLFF,TRBV29-1
CASSMGRGHYNEQFF,TRBV19
CASSELVGIENGYTF,TRBV6-1
CASSLGASNTGELFF,TRBV5-1
CASSPELAGNTIYF,TRBV7-6
CASRTTRTGLNTEAFF,TRBV6-4
CASSLGLDPSTDTQYF,TRBV5-1
CASSKGGTAFNQPQHF,TRBV21-1
CASSRGTSGTGEQYF,TRBV5-1